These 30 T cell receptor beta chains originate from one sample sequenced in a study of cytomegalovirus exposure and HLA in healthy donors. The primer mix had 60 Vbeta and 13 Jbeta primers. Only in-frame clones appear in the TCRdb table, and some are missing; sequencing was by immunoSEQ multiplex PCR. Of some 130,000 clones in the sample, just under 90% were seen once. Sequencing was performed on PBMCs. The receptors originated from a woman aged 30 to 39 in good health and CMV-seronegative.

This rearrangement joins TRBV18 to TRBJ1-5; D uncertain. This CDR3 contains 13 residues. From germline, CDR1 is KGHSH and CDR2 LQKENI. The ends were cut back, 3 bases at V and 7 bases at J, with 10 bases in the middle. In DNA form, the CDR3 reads TGTGCCAGCTCACCGCGGGAGGACCAGCCCCAGCATTTT. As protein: CASSPREDQPQHF.

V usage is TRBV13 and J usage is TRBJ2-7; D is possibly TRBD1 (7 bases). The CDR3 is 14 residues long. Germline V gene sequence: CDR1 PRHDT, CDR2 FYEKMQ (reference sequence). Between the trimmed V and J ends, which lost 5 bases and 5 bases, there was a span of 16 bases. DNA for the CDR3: TGTGCCAGCAGCCTAAACAGGGGAGGTCACGAGCAGTACTTC. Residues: CASSLNRGGHEQYF.

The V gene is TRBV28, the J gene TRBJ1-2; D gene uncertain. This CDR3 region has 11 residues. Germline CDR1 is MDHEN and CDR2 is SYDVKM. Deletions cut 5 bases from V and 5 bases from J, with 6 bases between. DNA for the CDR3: TGTGCCAGCAGTCACAGATATGGCTACACCTTC. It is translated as CASSHRYGYTF.

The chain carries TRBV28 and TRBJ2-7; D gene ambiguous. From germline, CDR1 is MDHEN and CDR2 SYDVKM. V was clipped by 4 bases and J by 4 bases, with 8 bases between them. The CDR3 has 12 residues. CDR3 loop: CASSSQEYEQYF. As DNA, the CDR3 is TGTGCCAGCAGTTCACAAGAATACGAGCAGTACTTC.

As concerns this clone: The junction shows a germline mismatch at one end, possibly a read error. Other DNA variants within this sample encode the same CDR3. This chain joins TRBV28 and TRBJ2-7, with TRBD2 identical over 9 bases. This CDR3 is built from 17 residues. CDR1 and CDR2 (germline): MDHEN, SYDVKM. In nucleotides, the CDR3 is TGCGCCAGCAGTCGGCCTGCTGGGGTAGCGGGAGCTTACGAGCAGTACTTC. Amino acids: CASSRPAGVAGAYEQYF.

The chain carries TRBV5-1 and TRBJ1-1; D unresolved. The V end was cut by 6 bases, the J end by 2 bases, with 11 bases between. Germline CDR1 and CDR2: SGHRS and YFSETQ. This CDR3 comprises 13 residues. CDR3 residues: CASTWGVNTEAFF. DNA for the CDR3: TGCGCCAGCACCTGGGGAGTTAACACTGAAGCTTTCTTT.

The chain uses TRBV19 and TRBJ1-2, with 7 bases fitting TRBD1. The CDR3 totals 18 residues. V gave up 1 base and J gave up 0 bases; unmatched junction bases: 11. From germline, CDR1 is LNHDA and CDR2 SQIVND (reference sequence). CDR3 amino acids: CASSIGARGITSNYGYTF. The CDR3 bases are TGTGCCAGTAGTATAGGAGCCAGGGGGATCACCTCTAACTATGGCTACACCTTC.

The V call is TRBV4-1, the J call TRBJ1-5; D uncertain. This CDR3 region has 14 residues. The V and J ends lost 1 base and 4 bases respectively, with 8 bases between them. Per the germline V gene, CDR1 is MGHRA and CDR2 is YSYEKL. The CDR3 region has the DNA TGCGCCAGCAGCCAAGTAACAAGAAATCAGCCCCAGCATTTT. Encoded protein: CASSQVTRNQPQHF.

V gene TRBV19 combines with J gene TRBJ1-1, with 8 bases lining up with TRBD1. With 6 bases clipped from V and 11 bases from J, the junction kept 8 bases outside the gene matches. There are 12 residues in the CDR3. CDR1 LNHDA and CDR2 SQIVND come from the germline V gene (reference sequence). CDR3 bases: TGTGCCAGTAGCTCCAGGGGGCGGGAGGCTTTCTTT. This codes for CASSSRGREAFF.

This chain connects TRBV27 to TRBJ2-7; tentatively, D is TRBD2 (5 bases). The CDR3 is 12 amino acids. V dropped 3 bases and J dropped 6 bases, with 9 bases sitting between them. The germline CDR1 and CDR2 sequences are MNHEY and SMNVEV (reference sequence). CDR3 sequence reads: CASSFPGSEQYF. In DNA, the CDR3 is TGTGCCAGCAGTTTCCCGGGGAGCGAGCAGTACTTC.

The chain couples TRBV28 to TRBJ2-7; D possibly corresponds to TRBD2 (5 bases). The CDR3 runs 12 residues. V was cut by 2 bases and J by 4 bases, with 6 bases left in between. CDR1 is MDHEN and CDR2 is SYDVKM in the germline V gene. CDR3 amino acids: CASSLGEYEQYF. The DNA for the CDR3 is TGTGCCAGCAGTTTAGGGGAGTACGAGCAGTACTTC. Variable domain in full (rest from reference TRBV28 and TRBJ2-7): DVKVTQSSRYLVKRTGEKVFLECVQDMDHENMFWYRQDPGLGLRLIYFSYDVKMKEKGDIPEGYSVSREKKERFSLILESASTNQTSMYLCASSLGEYEQYFGPGTRLTVT.

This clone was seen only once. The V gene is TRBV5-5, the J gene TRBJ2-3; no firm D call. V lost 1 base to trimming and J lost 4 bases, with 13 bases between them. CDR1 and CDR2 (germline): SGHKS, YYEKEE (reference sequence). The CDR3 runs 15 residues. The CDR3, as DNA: TGTGCCAGCAGCTTGAATGTAATACGGGCAGATACGCAGTATTTT. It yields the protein CASSLNVIRADTQYF.

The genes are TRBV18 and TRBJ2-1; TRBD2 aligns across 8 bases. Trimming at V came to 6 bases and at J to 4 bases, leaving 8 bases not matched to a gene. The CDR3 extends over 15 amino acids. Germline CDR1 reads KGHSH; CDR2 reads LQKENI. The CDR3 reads CASSPRVAGYNEQFF. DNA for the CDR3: TGTGCCAGCTCCCCCCGCGTAGCGGGATACAATGAGCAGTTCTTC.

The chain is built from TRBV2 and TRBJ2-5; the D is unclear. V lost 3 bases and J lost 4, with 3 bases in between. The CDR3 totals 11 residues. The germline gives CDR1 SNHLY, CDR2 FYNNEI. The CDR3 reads CASSDLETQYF. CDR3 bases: TGTGCCAGCAGTGACTTAGAGACCCAGTACTTC.

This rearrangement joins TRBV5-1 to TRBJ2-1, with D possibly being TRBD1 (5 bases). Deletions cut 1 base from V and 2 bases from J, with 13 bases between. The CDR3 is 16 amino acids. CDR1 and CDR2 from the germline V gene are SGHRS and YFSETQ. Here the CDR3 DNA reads TGCGCCAGCAGCTTGTACGTACAGGCCCCCTACAATGAGCAGTTCTTC. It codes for CASSLYVQAPYNEQFF.

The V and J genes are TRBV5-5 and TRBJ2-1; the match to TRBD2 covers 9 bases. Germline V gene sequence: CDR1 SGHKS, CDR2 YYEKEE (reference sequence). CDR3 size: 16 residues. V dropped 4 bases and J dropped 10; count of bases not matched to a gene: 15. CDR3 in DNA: TGTGCCAGCAGCCCGAGAGGACTAGCGCCTTTGGTGGAGCAGTTCTTC. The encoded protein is CASSPRGLAPLVEQFF.

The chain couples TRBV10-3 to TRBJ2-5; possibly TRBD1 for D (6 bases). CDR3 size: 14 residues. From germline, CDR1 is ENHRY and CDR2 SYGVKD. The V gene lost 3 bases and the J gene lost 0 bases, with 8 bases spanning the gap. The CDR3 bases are TGTGCCATCAGTGATACAGGGAACCAAGAGACCCAGTACTTC. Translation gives CAISDTGNQETQYF.

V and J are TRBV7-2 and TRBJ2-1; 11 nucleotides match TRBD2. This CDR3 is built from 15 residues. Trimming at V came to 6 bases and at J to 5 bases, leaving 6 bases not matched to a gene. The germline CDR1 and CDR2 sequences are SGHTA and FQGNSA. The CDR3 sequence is CASSWGLAVDNEQFF. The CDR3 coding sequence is TGTGCCAGCAGTTGGGGACTAGCGGTCGACAATGAGCAGTTCTTC.

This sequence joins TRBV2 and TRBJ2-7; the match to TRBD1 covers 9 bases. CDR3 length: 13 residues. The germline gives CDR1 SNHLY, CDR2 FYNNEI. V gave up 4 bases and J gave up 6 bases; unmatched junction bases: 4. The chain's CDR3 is CASSGDRAGEQYF. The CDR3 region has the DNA TGTGCCAGCAGTGGGGACAGGGCAGGCGAGCAGTACTTC.

CDR3 region: CASSQGITGQGGYTF. CDR3 coding DNA: TGCGCCAGCAGCCAGGGAATCACAGGGCAAGGCGGCTACACCTTC. The chain joins TRBV4-3 to TRBJ1-2; D perhaps matches TRBD1 (6 bases). V lost 3 bases and J lost 8, with 19 bases in between. The CDR3 runs 15 residues. CDR1 and CDR2 (germline): LGHNA, YSLEER.

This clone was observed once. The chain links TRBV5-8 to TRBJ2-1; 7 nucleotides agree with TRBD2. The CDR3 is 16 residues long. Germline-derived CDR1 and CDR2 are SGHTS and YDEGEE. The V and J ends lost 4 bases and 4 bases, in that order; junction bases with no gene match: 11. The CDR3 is CASSPPRTSVYNEQFF. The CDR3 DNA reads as TGTGCCAGCAGCCCCCCCCGGACTAGTGTGTACAATGAGCAGTTCTTC.

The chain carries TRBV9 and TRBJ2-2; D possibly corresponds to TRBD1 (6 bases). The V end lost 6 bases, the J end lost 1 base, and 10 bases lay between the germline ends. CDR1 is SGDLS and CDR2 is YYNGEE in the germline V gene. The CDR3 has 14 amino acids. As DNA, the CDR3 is TGTGCCAGCACCCGAGGGGGGAACACCGGGGAGCTGTTTTTT. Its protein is CASTRGGNTGELFF.

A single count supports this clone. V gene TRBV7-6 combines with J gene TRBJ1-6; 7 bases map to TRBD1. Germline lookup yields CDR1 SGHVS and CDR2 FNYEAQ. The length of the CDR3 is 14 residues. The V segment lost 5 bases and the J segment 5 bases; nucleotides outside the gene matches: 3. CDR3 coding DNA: TGTGCCAGCAGCAGGGACAGAAATAATTCACCCCTCCACTTT. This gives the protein CASSRDRNNSPLHF.

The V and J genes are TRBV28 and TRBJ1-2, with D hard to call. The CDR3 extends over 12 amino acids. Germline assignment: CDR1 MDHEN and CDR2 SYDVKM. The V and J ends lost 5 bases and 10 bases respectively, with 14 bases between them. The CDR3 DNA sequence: TGTGCCAGCAGTCCCCTATCCCTTTCCTACACCTTC. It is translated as CASSPLSLSYTF.

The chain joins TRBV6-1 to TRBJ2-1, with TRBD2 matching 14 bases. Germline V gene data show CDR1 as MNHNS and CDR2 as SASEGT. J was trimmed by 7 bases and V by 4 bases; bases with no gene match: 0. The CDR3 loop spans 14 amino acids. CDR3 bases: TGTGCCAGCAGTGGGACTAGCGGGAGGAATGAGCAGTTCTTC. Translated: CASSGTSGRNEQFF.

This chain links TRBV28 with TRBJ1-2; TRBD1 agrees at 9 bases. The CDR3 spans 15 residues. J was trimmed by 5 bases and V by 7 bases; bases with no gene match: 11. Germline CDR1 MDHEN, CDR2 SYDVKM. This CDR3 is CASTTGGATTYGYTF. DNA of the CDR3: TGTGCCAGCACCACAGGGGGCGCGACTACTTATGGCTACACCTTC.

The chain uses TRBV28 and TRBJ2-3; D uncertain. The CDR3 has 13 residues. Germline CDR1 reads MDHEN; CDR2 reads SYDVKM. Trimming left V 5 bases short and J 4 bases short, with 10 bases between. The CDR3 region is CASSEPFADTQYF. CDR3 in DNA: TGTGCCAGCAGTGAGCCCTTCGCAGATACGCAGTATTTT.

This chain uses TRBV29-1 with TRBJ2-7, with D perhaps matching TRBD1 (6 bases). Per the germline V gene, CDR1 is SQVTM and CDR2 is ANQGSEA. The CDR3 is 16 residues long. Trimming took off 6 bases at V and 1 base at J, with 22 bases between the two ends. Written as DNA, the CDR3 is TGCAGCGTCGCCGACGTCGGGACACCTAATTCCTACGAGCAGTACTTC. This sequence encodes CSVADVGTPNSYEQYF.

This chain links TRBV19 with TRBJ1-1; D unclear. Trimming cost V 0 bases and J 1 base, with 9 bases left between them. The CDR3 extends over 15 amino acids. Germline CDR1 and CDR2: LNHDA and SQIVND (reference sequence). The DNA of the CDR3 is TGTGCCAGTAGTATAGAGGCGGCGGGGAACACTGAAGCTTTCTTT. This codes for CASSIEAAGNTEAFF.

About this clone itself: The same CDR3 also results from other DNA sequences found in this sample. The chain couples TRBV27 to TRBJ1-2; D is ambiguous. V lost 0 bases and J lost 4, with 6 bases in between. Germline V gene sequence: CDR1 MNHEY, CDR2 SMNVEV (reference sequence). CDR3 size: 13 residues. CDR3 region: CASSLSGSYGYTF. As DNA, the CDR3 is TGTGCCAGCAGTTTATCGGGGAGCTATGGCTACACCTTC.